This T cell receptor (beta chain) comes out of a study of T-cell reconstitution after alpha-beta-depleted transplantation in children. Looked up from germline, CDR1 is LNHNV and CDR2 is YYDKDF (reference sequence). The CDR3 covers 15 residues. V shed 5 bases and J shed 2 bases, with 14 bases lying between them. Construction of the TCRbeta library involved unique molecular identifiers. In TCRdb, the PCR reads were re-called with MiXCR into one record per CDR3 protein. The sample has 420,000 or so distinct CDR3 sequences, roughly 11% seen once. This clonotype was counted ten times or more. This chain joins TRBV15 and TRBJ2-3, with D tentatively TRBD1 or TRBD2 (5 bases each). The origin of this receptor is a human donor who donated a stem cell graft to a child with acute myeloid leukemia. This sample comprised PBMCs from the stem cell graft donor, obtained from the stem cell graft. CDR3 nucleotides: TGTGCCACCAGCGGGCCCCCGGGGCCCACAGATACGCAGTATTTT. Translation gives CATSGPPGPTDTQYF.